Below are 29 T cell receptor beta chains sequenced from a single sample in a study of response to subunit inactivated influenza vaccine. TCRdb itself ran the RT-PCR reads through MiXCR, one entry per CDR3 protein. Among just over 300,000 distinct CDR3 sequences listed, roughly 22% were seen once. This specimen was PBMCs from blood, taken less than 22 months after vaccination. These receptors all stem from a man between 50 and 75 years old who received an inactivated influenza vaccine.

This clonotype was picked up a small number of times. V is TRBV9 and J is TRBJ1-6, with D unresolved. The V end was cut by 0 bases, the J end by 5 bases, with 12 bases between. Germline loops: CDR1 SGDLS, CDR2 YYNGEE. This CDR3 is 16 amino acids long. The CDR3 spells CASSVGHYSNNSPLHF. CDR3 bases: TGTGCCAGCAGCGTAGGTCACTACAGCAATAATTCACCCCTCCACTTT. Full variable domain (outside the CDR3, taken from reference TRBV9 and TRBJ1-6): DSGVTQTPKHLITATGQRVTLRCSPRSGDLSVYWYQQSLDQGLQFLIQYYNGEERAKGNILERFSAQQFPDLHSELNLSSLELGDSALYFCASSVGHYSNNSPLHFGNGTRLTVT.

This chain joins TRBV11-2 and TRBJ2-3, with D uncertain. CDR1 and CDR2 (germline): SGHAT, FQNNGV. V shed 1 base and J shed 4 bases, with 15 bases lying between them. CDR3 length equals 16 residues. The CDR3, as DNA: TGTGCCAGCAGCTTAGTCCCACACCCGAGTCCAGATACGCAGTATTTT. Its translation: CASSLVPHPSPDTQYF.

The chain combines TRBV4-3 with TRBJ1-1; 8 bases map to TRBD1. This CDR3 is built from 14 residues. Germline values: CDR1 LGHNA, CDR2 YSLEER. V lost 3 bases, J lost 5 bases, and 5 bases stayed unmatched. The CDR3: CASSHPNRGTEAFF. The DNA of the CDR3 is TGCGCCAGCAGCCATCCCAACAGGGGGACTGAAGCTTTCTTT.

The gene calls are TRBV4-3 and TRBJ1-2, with D perhaps TRBD1 (5 bases). There are 14 residues in the CDR3. With 1 base removed from V and 5 bases from J, the gap between germline ends came to 11 bases. Germline assignment: CDR1 LGHNA and CDR2 YSLEER. CDR3 region: CASSQVQGGYGYTF. In DNA form, the CDR3 reads TGCGCCAGCAGCCAAGTGCAGGGCGGGTATGGCTACACCTTC.

V usage is TRBV14 and J usage is TRBJ2-1; 8 bases align to TRBD2. Germline CDR1 and CDR2: SGHDN and FVKESK. There are 17 residues in the CDR3. Trimming took 3 bases from V and 0 from J; bases not matched to a gene: 7. The CDR3 loop reads CASSQGFSGASYNEQFF. The CDR3 DNA reads as TGTGCCAGCAGCCAGGGCTTTAGCGGGGCCTCCTACAATGAGCAGTTCTTC.

The sample holds a few counts of this clonotype. The V gene is TRBV29-1, the J gene TRBJ2-3; possibly TRBD1 for D (5 bases). CDR1 SQVTM and CDR2 ANQGSEA come from the germline V gene. This CDR3 region has 14 residues. V lost 3 bases to trimming and J lost 1 base, with 11 bases between them. The CDR3 sequence is CSVDSQGGTDTQYF. The CDR3 coding sequence is TGCAGCGTTGATAGTCAGGGCGGCACAGATACGCAGTATTTT.

This chain joins TRBV7-2 and TRBJ2-4, with unresolved D. Trimming took off 7 bases at V and 0 bases at J, with 7 bases between the two ends. The germline CDR1 and CDR2 sequences are SGHTA and FQGNSA. CDR3 length equals 13 residues. This CDR3 is CASTQSAKNIQYF. CDR3 nucleotide sequence: TGTGCCAGCACCCAGTCAGCCAAAAACATTCAGTACTTC.

This clonotype was detected only a few times. The CDR3 nucleotides are TGTGCCAGCATGGAGGGGTATAGCAATCAGCCCCAGCATTTT. It yields the protein CASMEGYSNQPQHF. This chain uses TRBV12-3 or TRBV12-4 with TRBJ1-5; D is perhaps TRBD1 (5 bases). Trimming took 7 bases from V and 0 from J, leaving 10 bases between them. The CDR3 is 14 amino acids.

The chain recombines TRBV12-3 or TRBV12-4 with TRBJ2-7; 7 bases agree with TRBD1. The J segment lost 6 bases and the V segment lost 5 bases, leaving 10 bases of the junction unmatched. The CDR3 has 14 amino acids. This CDR3 is CASSLMTGFGEQYF. The CDR3 DNA reads TGTGCCAGCAGTCTAATGACAGGGTTTGGCGAGCAGTACTTC.

The chain joins TRBV30 to TRBJ1-6, with no clear D. The CDR3 has 13 amino acids. CDR1 GTSNPN and CDR2 SVGIG come from the germline V gene (reference sequence). The V end lost 0 bases, the J end lost 7 bases, and 7 bases lay between the germline ends. The CDR3: CAWSVQANSPLHF. CDR3 in DNA: TGTGCCTGGAGTGTACAAGCGAATTCACCCCTCCACTTT.

This clonotype was detected only a few times. The J gene is TRBJ1-5, the V gene TRBV28, with a tentative D call TRBD1 (5 bases). The CDR3 is 13 amino acids. V lost 6 bases and J 7 bases, leaving 13 bases between the germline ends. The germline V gene has CDR1 MDHEN and CDR2 SYDVKM. CDR3 protein: CASRSGRGQPQHF. The CDR3 bases are TGTGCCAGCAGATCAGGGCGCGGCCAGCCCCAGCATTTT.

This clonotype was observed a handful of times. The chain recombines TRBV12-3 or TRBV12-4 with TRBJ1-5; D is ambiguous. V was trimmed by 5 bases and J by 1 base, leaving 12 bases between them. This CDR3 comprises 15 residues. The CDR3 DNA reads as TGTGCCAGCAGTAAGTTGGCAGGCAGCAATCAGCCCCAGCATTTT. As protein: CASSKLAGSNQPQHF.

This clonotype was observed a handful of times. This rearrangement joins TRBV5-1 to TRBJ1-1, with D possibly TRBD1 on 5 matching bases. The germline V gene has CDR1 SGHRS and CDR2 YFSETQ. Trimming took 7 bases from V and 5 from J, leaving 21 bases between them. The CDR3 sequence is 15 residues long. The CDR3 loop is CASAWYGRAGTEAFF. For the CDR3, the DNA is TGCGCCAGCGCGTGGTATGGCAGGGCAGGAACTGAAGCTTTCTTT.

There are a few counts of this clonotype. The J gene is TRBJ2-1, the V gene TRBV24-1; 9 bases line up with TRBD2. The germline V gene encodes CDR1 KGHDR and CDR2 SFDVKD. After removal of 10 bases from V and 7 bases from J, the junction contained 10 bases not matched to a gene. This CDR3 region has 14 residues. The CDR3 sequence is CATAKAGGPNEQFF. Written as DNA, the CDR3 is TGTGCCACAGCTAAGGCGGGAGGGCCTAATGAGCAGTTCTTC.

Only a few counts were recorded for this clonotype. J is TRBJ2-3 and V is TRBV20-1; 9 nucleotides line up with TRBD2. The CDR3 is 13 amino acids. V shed 5 bases and J 5 bases; nucleotides not matched to a gene: 5. CDR1 is DFQATT and CDR2 is SNEGSKA in the germline V gene (reference sequence). The CDR3 bases are TGCAGTGCTCGCGGGGGGGAGTTAGATACGCAGTATTTT. As protein: CSARGGELDTQYF.

The V gene is TRBV20-1, the J gene TRBJ2-3; D is unresolved. The germline V gene encodes CDR1 DFQATT and CDR2 SNEGSKA (reference sequence). The CDR3 consists of 16 residues. Trimming cost V 6 bases and J 2 bases, with 21 bases left between them. The DNA of the CDR3 is TGCAGTGCCTCGAGAATCCGGGTCTCGATCACAGATACGCAGTATTTT. It codes for CSASRIRVSITDTQYF.

This chain joins TRBV20-1 and TRBJ2-7; D call uncertain. CDR3 size: 12 residues. V lost 1 base and J 3 bases, leaving 7 bases between the germline ends. Germline values: CDR1 DFQATT, CDR2 SNEGSKA (reference sequence). The CDR3 sequence: CSARVPGYEQYF. The CDR3 nucleotides are TGCAGTGCTAGAGTTCCGGGCTACGAGCAGTACTTC.

This clonotype was detected ten times or more. The gene calls are TRBV10-3 and TRBJ1-5; D remains ambiguous. Trimming took 0 bases from V and 5 from J, leaving 14 bases between them. The CDR3 length is 16 residues. Germline assignment: CDR1 ENHRY and CDR2 SYGVKD. The chain's CDR3 is CAISESLYGVDQPQHF. The CDR3 coding sequence is TGTGCCATCAGTGAGTCTTTGTACGGTGTCGATCAGCCCCAGCATTTT.

The chain joins TRBV7-2 to TRBJ1-2, with D hard to call. V shed 5 bases and J shed 7 bases, with 17 bases lying between them. Germline V lookup: CDR1 SGHTA, CDR2 FQGNSA. The CDR3 spans 14 residues. The CDR3 reads CASSLRVDSAGYTF. CDR3 DNA: TGTGCCAGCAGCCTACGGGTCGATTCGGCTGGCTACACCTTC.

The genes are TRBV20-1 and TRBJ2-2; 12 positions agree with TRBD2. Germline V gives CDR1 DFQATT, CDR2 SNEGSKA (reference sequence). Trimming removed 4 bases from V and 2 bases from J; junction bases left unmatched: 5. This CDR3 is built from 16 residues. The CDR3: CSANLAGGPNTGELFF. CDR3 coding DNA: TGCAGTGCTAATCTAGCGGGAGGGCCTAACACCGGGGAGCTGTTTTTT.

This clonotype was counted only a few times. V gene TRBV5-1 combines with J gene TRBJ2-5, with D possibly matching TRBD1 (5 bases). The germline CDR1 and CDR2 sequences are SGHRS and YFSETQ. This CDR3 has 13 residues. Trimming took 4 bases from V and 2 from J, leaving 9 bases between them. CDR3 amino acids: CASSVQGQETQYF. The CDR3 DNA sequence: TGCGCCAGCAGCGTCCAGGGTCAAGAGACCCAGTACTTC.

This clonotype was observed a handful of times. V usage is TRBV7-9 and J usage is TRBJ1-2; 8 bases align to TRBD1. Unmatched junction bases numbered 7, after V lost 5 bases and J lost 8 bases. Germline-derived CDR1 and CDR2 are SEHNR and FQNEAQ (reference sequence). This CDR3 contains 13 residues. The CDR3 here is CASSPGQGEGYTF. DNA for the CDR3: TGTGCCAGCAGCCCCGGACAGGGTGAAGGCTACACCTTC.

The sample holds many counts of this clonotype. This sequence joins TRBV4-2 and TRBJ1-2; D may be TRBD1 (5 bases). CDR3 size: 16 residues. Germline V lookup: CDR1 LGHNA, CDR2 YNFKEQ. The germline V and J ends were trimmed by 1 base and 3 bases, with 15 bases remaining between them. The CDR3 sequence is CASSQASGGADYGYTF. In DNA form, the CDR3 reads TGTGCCAGCAGCCAAGCTTCCGGGGGTGCTGACTATGGCTACACCTTC.

This clonotype has at least ten counts. This chain links TRBV7-9 with TRBJ2-7; D is undetermined. Per germline, CDR1 SEHNR and CDR2 FQNEAQ (reference sequence). Trimming removed 0 bases at V and 4 bases at J, with 7 bases between. The CDR3 totals 13 residues. The CDR3 loop reads CASSLAVRYEQYF. Written as DNA, the CDR3 is TGTGCCAGCAGCTTAGCTGTGAGGTACGAGCAGTACTTC.

For the CDR3, the DNA is TGCGCCAGCAGTCAATCGAGGGACAGGGGCTACGAGCAGTACTTC. Protein sequence: CASSQSRDRGYEQYF. The rearrangement uses TRBV23-1 and TRBJ2-7; 10 positions match TRBD1. TRBV23-1 is filed as an ORF, its function uncertain. The CDR3 sequence is 15 residues long. V gave up 0 bases and J gave up 3 bases; unmatched junction bases: 2.

V usage is TRBV3-1 and J usage is TRBJ2-5; 7 nucleotides align to TRBD1. The CDR3 has 16 amino acids. J gave up 2 bases and V 5 bases, and 11 bases lay outside the gene matches. Germline V gene lookup returns CDR1 LGHDT and CDR2 YNNKEL (reference sequence). The CDR3 here is CASSWAPGQLQETQYF. In nucleotides, the CDR3 is TGTGCCAGCAGCTGGGCTCCGGGACAGTTACAAGAGACCCAGTACTTC.

This rearrangement joins TRBV28 to TRBJ1-5, with D possibly TRBD1 on 6 matching bases. V shed 6 bases and J shed 4 bases, with 19 bases lying between them. From germline, CDR1 is MDHEN and CDR2 SYDVKM. This CDR3 is built from 16 residues. The CDR3 region has the DNA TGTGCCAGCAGGGGGACACGGGGAGGGTTTAATCAGCCCCAGCATTTT. As protein: CASRGTRGGFNQPQHF.

The V gene is TRBV5-1, the J gene TRBJ2-1, with TRBD2 matching 14 bases. The germline gives CDR1 SGHRS, CDR2 YFSETQ. CDR3 length equals 20 residues. Germline trimming cut 1 base from V and 3 bases from J; bases unmatched to any gene: 12. CDR3 sequence: CASSLRGTSGSEARYNEQFF. The CDR3 bases are TGCGCCAGCAGCTTGAGGGGGACTAGCGGGAGTGAGGCACGCTACAATGAGCAGTTCTTC.

This clonotype appeared a few times. The rearrangement links TRBV6-1 to TRBJ2-2, with D possibly matching TRBD2 (6 bases). V lost 8 bases and J lost 0, with 10 bases in between. Germline V CDR1 and CDR2: MNHNS, SASEGT. The CDR3 is made up of 14 amino acids. The DNA for the CDR3 is TGTGCCAGCCGCAGGGACTCGAACACCGGGGAGCTGTTTTTT. Its protein product is CASRRDSNTGELFF.